This T cell receptor (beta chain) was sequenced in a study of Graves' ophthalmopathy and Graves' hyperthyroidism. Study results and caveats: It was with roughly 71% sensitivity and approximately 72% specificity that the model predicted ophthalmopathy progression.

Amplifying from RNA transcripts, the study obtained TCR beta CDR3 regions. RT-PCR was first run with HTBI primers, then multiplex PCR in a second round. Each CDR3 protein gets one entry after TCRdb re-called the multiplex PCR reads with MiXCR. Of 57,000 or so distinct CDR3 sequences in the sample, 45% to 55% were seen once. The V and J ends lost 3 bases and 6 bases respectively, with 18 bases between them. CDR1 is KGHDR and CDR2 is SFDVKD in the germline V gene. The CDR3 runs to 16 residues. In regard to this clonotype: Its antigen is undetermined.

The gene calls are TRBV24-1 and TRBJ2-3; possible D gene TRBD2, 6 bases. The sample consisted of peripheral blood. This receptor was obtained from an adult woman with Graves' ophthalmopathy. CDR3 sequence (DNA): TGTGCCACCAGTGATCCCAGTACGGGAGAGTTCGATACGCAGTATTTT. As protein: CATSDPSTGEFDTQYF.